Listed below are T cell receptor beta chains from one sample, sequenced in a study of cytomegalovirus exposure and HLA in healthy donors. Sequencing was performed with immunoSEQ multiplex PCR; in TCRdb, only in-frame clones are kept and a portion is missing. The sample contains roughly 200,000 clones, around four fifths of which appear only once. Source material: PBMCs. The receptor source for this set is a man over 45 in good health and CMV-seronegative. Each CDR3 is given with its conserved first and last residue. D genes are given only for firm matches. Size is omitted from some rows. Given values are once, few, many or a class for expanded clones.

abundance,j_gene,v_gene,d_gene,CDR3aa,CDR3nt
few,TRBJ1-3,TRBV6-6,NA,CASTRGNTIYF,TGTGCCAGCACCCGGGGAAACACCATATATTTT
once,TRBJ1-2,TRBV28,NA,CASSWSLGRGSNYGYTF,TGTGCCAGCAGTTGGTCTCTAGGGAGGGGGTCTAACTATGGCTACACCTTC
few,TRBJ1-2,TRBV5-6,NA,CASSLSGDGYTF,TGTGCCAGCAGCCTGTCGGGGGATGGCTACACCTTC
NA,TRBJ2-1,TRBV30,TRBD2,CAWSVGGRYNEQFF,TGTGCCTGGAGTGTAGGCGGGAGGTACAATGAGCAGTTCTTC
NA,TRBJ2-6,TRBV4-1,TRBD1,CASSRTTGASGANVLTF,TGCGCCAGCAGCCGAACGACAGGGGCCTCTGGGGCCAACGTCCTGACTTTC
NA,TRBJ2-1,TRBV11-3,TRBD2,CASSSGGGINNEQFF,TGTGCCAGCAGCTCCGGCGGGGGGATTAACAATGAGCAGTTCTTC
once,TRBJ2-1,TRBV7-8,NA,CASRSGGGSRNNEQFF,TGTGCCAGCAGATCAGGGGGCGGGAGTCGGAACAATGAGCAGTTCTTC
NA,TRBJ1-5,TRBV7-2,TRBD1,CASSSGQGWQPQHF,TGTGCCAGCAGCTCCGGACAGGGATGGCAGCCCCAGCATTTT
NA,TRBJ2-5,TRBV7-9,NA,CASSLLSRSGETQYF,TGTGCCAGCAGCTTACTCTCCCGGTCAGGGGAGACCCAGTACTTC
NA,TRBJ2-1,TRBV13,TRBD2,CASSLGREVVNEQFF,TGTGCCAGCAGCTTGGGGAGGGAGGTGGTGAATGAGCAGTTCTTC
NA,TRBJ1-3,TRBV5-1,NA,CASSPPTGSGNTIYF,TGCGCCAGCAGCCCTCCTACAGGTTCTGGAAACACCATATATTTT
NA,TRBJ1-4,TRBV2,NA,CATSGVTTNEKLFF,TGTGCCACTAGCGGGGTAACAACTAATGAAAAACTGTTTTTT
NA,TRBJ2-1,TRBV5-1,NA,CASSLVQSYNEQFF,TGCGCCAGCAGCTTGGTACAATCCTACAATGAGCAGTTCTTC
NA,TRBJ1-1,TRBV27,TRBD1,CASRYRGDGTEAFF,TGTGCCAGCAGGTACAGGGGCGATGGTACTGAAGCTTTCTTT
NA,TRBJ2-2,TRBV4-2,NA,CASSQENSMNTGELFF,TGTGCCAGCAGCCAAGAAAACAGTATGAACACCGGGGAGCTGTTTTTT